Presented here are 26 T cell receptor beta chains from one specimen sequenced in a study of T cells in tumors after PD-1 blockade. Clones were sequenced by immunoSEQ multiplex PCR, and TCRdb holds only the in-frame ones, with some missing. The table lists several thousand clones, approximately 78% of them singletons. Sample: PBMCs, taken after anti-PD-1 therapy. These receptors were obtained from a human donor with advanced basal cell or squamous cell carcinoma (not recorded which).

V gene TRBV9 combines with J gene TRBJ2-3, with 8 bases fitting TRBD2. The CDR3 contains 18 residues. Trimming removed 0 bases from V and 1 base from J; junction bases left unmatched: 10. Germline CDR1 SGDLS, CDR2 YYNGEE. DNA of the CDR3: TGTGCCAGCAGCGTAGCTACGGGGAGCGGGGGACGCACAGATACGCAGTATTTT. Translated, it gives CASSVATGSGGRTDTQYF.

The CDR3, as DNA: TGTGCCAGCAGCCGCGTATTGGGACCCTACAATGAGCAGTTCTTC. Translated, it gives CASSRVLGPYNEQFF. V gene TRBV7-2 combines with J gene TRBJ2-1; D is possibly TRBD1 or TRBD2 (5 bases each). The CDR3 consists of 15 residues. The V end was cut by 5 bases, the J end by 2 bases, with 13 bases between. Germline V CDR1 and CDR2: SGHTA, FQGNSA. Based on the CDR3 plus reference TRBV7-2 and TRBJ2-1, the full variable domain is GAGVSQSPSNKVTEKGKDVELRCDPISGHTALYWYRQSLGQGLEFLIYFQGNSAPDKSGLPSDRFSAERTGGSVSTLTIQRTQQEDSAVYLCASSRVLGPYNEQFFGPGTRLTVL.

This clone was picked up one time. This chain links TRBV28 with TRBJ1-2; a possible D gene is TRBD1 (6 bases). V was trimmed by 3 bases and J by 3 bases, leaving 11 bases between them. This CDR3 comprises 14 residues. CDR1 MDHEN and CDR2 SYDVKM come from the germline V gene. CDR3 sequence: CASSLRGLDYGYTF. The CDR3 bases are TGTGCCAGCAGTTTGCGGGGGCTAGACTATGGCTACACCTTC.

The genes are TRBV9 and TRBJ2-1; 8 bases agree with TRBD2. Trimming cost V 0 bases and J 8 bases; bases outside gene matches: 10. The CDR3 length is 16 residues. Germline CDR1 and CDR2: SGDLS and YYNGEE. CDR3 in amino acids: CASSVGSAGGPHEQFF. The CDR3 DNA reads as TGTGCCAGCAGCGTAGGATCCGCGGGGGGCCCGCATGAGCAGTTCTTC.

The chain uses TRBV7-2 and TRBJ2-5; TRBD2 aligns across 8 bases. V was clipped by 2 bases and J by 3 bases; unmatched bases: 5. Germline V gives CDR1 SGHTA, CDR2 FQGNSA. The CDR3 length is 15 residues. The CDR3 loop reads CASSLLLAVKETQYF. CDR3 in DNA: TGTGCCAGCAGCTTACTACTAGCGGTGAAAGAGACCCAGTACTTC.

The chain has TRBV4-1 and TRBJ1-4, with D perhaps matching TRBD1 (6 bases). Trimming took off 1 base at V and 4 bases at J, with 10 bases between the two ends. CDR1 is MGHRA, CDR2 YSYEKL, per germline. The CDR3 is 15 residues long. CDR3 residues: CASSQGYRDNEKLFF. CDR3 sequence (DNA): TGCGCCAGCAGCCAAGGGTACAGGGATAATGAAAAACTGTTTTTT.

The J gene is TRBJ2-3, the V gene TRBV7-9; no definite D call. Between the trimmed V and J ends, which lost 1 base and 2 bases, there was a span of 13 bases. This CDR3 is built from 16 residues. Germline CDR1 reads SEHNR; CDR2 reads FQNEAQ (reference sequence). The DNA for the CDR3 is TGTGCCAGCAGCTTAGGGCTCTCCCCAGACACAGATACGCAGTATTTT. This codes for CASSLGLSPDTDTQYF.

The V call is TRBV3-1 (or the pseudogene TRBV3-2), the J call TRBJ2-5, with D unresolved. The CDR3 spans 11 residues. The germline V gene has CDR1 LGHDT and CDR2 YNNKEL (reference sequence). Trimming removed 1 base from V and 5 bases from J, with 2 bases in between. CDR3 nucleotide sequence: TGTGCCAGCAGCCAAGTGGAGACCCAGTACTTC. Its protein product is CASSQVETQYF.

The V gene is TRBV4-3, the J gene TRBJ1-2; 8 bases are a match to TRBD1. With V trimmed by 0 bases and J by 3 bases, 3 bases remained unmatched. From germline, CDR1 is LGHNA and CDR2 YSLEER. The CDR3 is 15 amino acids. The CDR3 sequence is CASSQDWGQDYGYTF. CDR3 bases: TGCGCCAGCAGCCAAGATTGGGGACAGGACTATGGCTACACCTTC.

This clone occurred once. J is TRBJ1-5 and V is TRBV6-2 or TRBV6-3, with D possibly matching TRBD1 (5 bases). V dropped 3 bases and J dropped 4 bases, with 13 bases sitting between them. Germline V lookup: CDR1 MNHEY, CDR2 SVGEGT. The CDR3 has 15 residues. The CDR3 DNA sequence: TGTGCCAGCAGTTATTTGCCCGGGGGAAATCAGCCCCAGCATTTT. It is translated as CASSYLPGGNQPQHF.

V gene TRBV7-8 combines with J gene TRBJ2-7, with D unresolved. This CDR3 is built from 13 residues. Trimming stripped 2 bases from V and 3 bases from J, with 8 bases between. Looked up from germline, CDR1 is SGHVS and CDR2 is FQNEAQ. The CDR3 DNA follows: TGTGCCAGCAGCTTATCATCTTACTACGAGCAGTACTTC. Translating gives CASSLSSYYEQYF.

This rearrangement joins TRBV19 to TRBJ2-1, with D perhaps given as TRBD1 or TRBD2 (5 bases each). The CDR3 is 12 amino acids. Trimming shortened V by 9 bases and J by 9 bases, and 15 bases separated the two germline ends. Germline CDR1 reads LNHDA; CDR2 reads SQIVND (reference sequence). The CDR3 nucleotides read TGTGCCAGCCGAGGGGCAGGGCTTGAGCAGTTCTTC. Residues: CASRGAGLEQFF.

The V gene is TRBV5-1, the J gene TRBJ2-3, with D perhaps matching TRBD1 (5 bases). Deletions cut 2 bases from V and 4 bases from J, with 14 bases between. The CDR3 covers 15 residues. Germline CDR1 and CDR2: SGHRS and YFSETQ. Written as DNA, the CDR3 is TGCGCCAGCAGCTTCCAGGGTGAGAATTCAGATACGCAGTATTTT. Its translation: CASSFQGENSDTQYF.

This chain uses TRBV23-1 with TRBJ1-1, with D uncertain. TRBV23-1 is designated an ORF whose function remains uncertain. The CDR3 length is 14 residues. V lost 4 bases and J 1 base, leaving 10 bases between the germline ends. The DNA for the CDR3 is TGCGCCAGCAGTCGGACGACACAGAACACTGAAGCTTTCTTT. It translates to CASSRTTQNTEAFF.

The CDR3 is CASSVGGGLGGYTF. CDR3 bases: TGTGCCAGCAGCGTAGGAGGGGGGCTCGGTGGCTACACCTTC. The rearrangement links TRBV9 to TRBJ1-2, with a weak D call TRBD1 (6 bases). V dropped 0 bases and J dropped 7 bases, with 13 bases sitting between them. The CDR3 sequence is 14 residues long. Germline assignment: CDR1 SGDLS and CDR2 YYNGEE.

This rearrangement joins TRBV19 to TRBJ2-5, with 8 bases matching TRBD2. The length of the CDR3 is 16 residues. CDR1 LNHDA and CDR2 SQIVND come from the germline V gene (reference sequence). V shed 5 bases, J shed 5 bases, and the junction held 13 bases outside the gene matches. CDR3 sequence: CASSGPVAGGRETQYF. CDR3 nucleotides: TGTGCCAGTAGTGGCCCCGTGGCGGGGGGAAGGGAGACCCAGTACTTC. Full variable domain (outside the CDR3, taken from reference TRBV19 and TRBJ2-5): DGGITQSPKYLFRKEGQNVTLSCEQNLNHDAMYWYRQDPGQGLRLIYYSQIVNDFQKGDIAEGYSVSREKKESFPLTVTSAQKNPTAFYLCASSGPVAGGRETQYFGPGTRLLVL.

The chain uses TRBV7-6 and TRBJ2-1, with a weak D call TRBD1 (6 bases). Germline-derived CDR1 and CDR2 are SGHVS and FNYEAQ. This CDR3 is built from 15 residues. V lost 3 bases, J lost 8 bases, and 17 bases lay in between. CDR3 in DNA: TGTGCCAGCAGCTTTGGCGTTGACAGGTGGGATGAGCAGTTCTTC. It encodes CASSFGVDRWDEQFF.

The chain has TRBV7-6 and TRBJ2-7; D is ambiguous. The germline gives CDR1 SGHVS, CDR2 FNYEAQ. Trimming took 1 base from V and 3 from J, leaving 7 bases between them. The CDR3 extends over 13 amino acids. The CDR3 is CASSLGGVYEQYF. The DNA of the CDR3 is TGTGCCAGCAGCTTAGGTGGGGTCTACGAGCAGTACTTC.

The chain couples TRBV18 to TRBJ2-7; 9 nucleotides agree with TRBD1. The CDR3 covers 15 residues. Germline CDR1 KGHSH, CDR2 LQKENI. Trimming removed 3 bases from V and 4 bases from J; junction bases left unmatched: 7. The CDR3 is CASSPGTGSFYEQYF. The CDR3 bases are TGTGCCAGCTCACCGGGGACAGGGTCCTTTTACGAGCAGTACTTC. Based on the CDR3 plus reference TRBV18 and TRBJ2-7, the full variable domain is NAGVMQNPRHLVRRRGQEARLRCSPMKGHSHVYWYRQLPEEGLKFMVYLQKENIIDESGMPKERFSAEFPKEGPSILRIQQVVRGDSAAYFCASSPGTGSFYEQYFGPGTRLTVT.

The gene calls are TRBV15 and TRBJ1-5; the D gene is possibly TRBD1 (5 bases). Germline CDR1 is LNHNV and CDR2 is YYDKDF (reference sequence). V was cut by 5 bases and J by 3 bases, with 11 bases left in between. CDR3 length equals 14 residues. The DNA for the CDR3 is TGTGCCACCAGCGTACGACAGACCAATCAGCCCCAGCATTTT. Protein product: CATSVRQTNQPQHF.

The chain uses TRBV2 and TRBJ2-1, with 8 positions matching TRBD2. The germline V gene encodes CDR1 SNHLY and CDR2 FYNNEI. This CDR3 is built from 15 residues. V lost 7 bases to trimming and J lost 0 bases; unmatched junction nucleotides: 5. CDR3 sequence (DNA): TGTGCCAGCAACATAGCGGGGAGCTCCTACAATGAGCAGTTCTTC. It encodes CASNIAGSSYNEQFF.

This rearrangement joins TRBV4-1 to TRBJ1-6; TRBD1 matches at 12 bases. The CDR3 has 17 residues. Germline V lookup: CDR1 MGHRA, CDR2 YSYEKL. The V gene end was trimmed by 3 bases and the J gene end by 6 bases; junction bases not matched to a gene: 6. The CDR3 sequence is CASSQGTGGQANSPLHF. The CDR3 region has the DNA TGCGCCAGCAGCCAGGGGACAGGGGGCCAAGCTAATTCACCCCTCCACTTT.

V and J are TRBV6-1 and TRBJ2-2; 7 bases align to TRBD2. After removal of 1 base from V and 4 bases from J, the junction contained 12 bases not matched to a gene. The CDR3 sequence is 18 residues long. The germline gives CDR1 MNHNS, CDR2 SASEGT. CDR3 loop: CASSEENRGLPFTGELFF. CDR3 sequence (DNA): TGTGCCAGCAGTGAAGAAAATCGGGGACTACCATTCACCGGGGAGCTGTTTTTT.

The chain recombines TRBV7-8 with TRBJ1-2, with 8 bases that match TRBD1. The CDR3 consists of 15 residues. V lost 4 bases to trimming and J lost 5 bases; unmatched junction nucleotides: 9. Germline lookup yields CDR1 SGHVS and CDR2 FQNEAQ. CDR3 in amino acids: CASSSGQGRPYGYTF. Written as DNA, the CDR3 is TGTGCCAGCAGCTCCGGACAGGGCCGGCCTTATGGCTACACCTTC. The full variable domain, in which reference TRBV7-8 and TRBJ1-2 provide the parts outside the CDR3, is GAGVSQSPRYKVAKRGQDVALRCDPISGHVSLFWYQQALGQGPEFLTYFQNEAQLDKSGLPSDRFFAERPEGSVSTLKIQRTQQEDSAVYLCASSSGQGRPYGYTFGSGTRLTVV.

The chain links TRBV7-9 to TRBJ1-5; TRBD1 aligns across 7 bases. CDR3 size: 15 residues. CDR1 and CDR2 (germline): SEHNR, FQNEAQ (reference sequence). Trimming at V came to 5 bases and at J to 7 bases, leaving 11 bases not matched to a gene. In DNA form, the CDR3 reads TGTGCCAGCAGCGAAGTCACAGGGGCTCCGCAGCCCCAGCATTTT. Translating gives CASSEVTGAPQPQHF.

This sequence joins TRBV5-4 and TRBJ2-1; 9 bases match TRBD1. CDR1 and CDR2 (germline): SGHNT, YYREEE (reference sequence). The CDR3 contains 15 residues. V was pared by 3 bases and J by 4 bases, with 5 bases of the junction left unmatched. The DNA of the CDR3 is TGTGCCAGCAGCTCCCGACAGGGGGGTTACAATGAGCAGTTCTTC. It codes for CASSSRQGGYNEQFF. Drawing the rest from reference TRBV5-4 and TRBJ2-1, the complete variable domain is ETGVTQSPTHLIKTRGQQVTLRCSSQSGHNTVSWYQQALGQGPQFIFQYYREEENGRGNFPPRFSGLQFPNYSSELNVNALELDDSALYLCASSSRQGGYNEQFFGPGTRLTVL.